Each of the 25 T cell receptor beta chains below was sequenced from the same sample in a study of CD4 T cells in relation to SARS-CoV-2 and coronaviruses. The assay was immunoSEQ multiplex PCR, and TCRdb's table has in-frame clones only and misses some. The sample lists some 68,000 clones, about 92% occurring once. CD4+ T cells from unexposed donors were obtained before the COVID-19 pandemic (2011-2018). The specimen sequenced was naive CD4+ T cells from PBMCs. Subset meaning: naive CD4+ T cells isolated by negative enrichment. These receptors all come from a human donor in good health.

The gene calls are TRBV6-2 or TRBV6-3 and TRBJ2-7; perhaps TRBD1 as D (5 bases). This CDR3 has 12 residues. Germline lookup yields CDR1 MNHEY and CDR2 SVGEGT. Trimming took off 2 bases at V and 5 bases at J, with 7 bases between the two ends. For the CDR3, the DNA is TGTGCCAGCAGTTACAGGGGAAACGAGCAGTACTTC. This sequence encodes CASSYRGNEQYF.

This chain connects TRBV5-8 to TRBJ2-7; 8 bases fit TRBD1. J was trimmed by 6 bases and V by 2 bases; bases with no gene match: 10. CDR1 SGHTS and CDR2 YDEGEE come from the germline V gene. The CDR3 is made up of 15 amino acids. The CDR3 region is CASSFRQGRSGEQYF. The DNA for the CDR3 is TGTGCCAGCAGCTTTAGACAGGGGCGCTCGGGCGAGCAGTACTTC.

This clone showed up just once. The genes are TRBV5-4 and TRBJ2-5, with D tentatively TRBD2 (6 bases). V was trimmed by 3 bases and J by 4 bases, leaving 16 bases between them. Germline V gene lookup returns CDR1 SGHNT and CDR2 YYREEE (reference sequence). The CDR3 has 15 residues. The CDR3 loop reads CASSSGTTGGETQYF. In DNA form, the CDR3 reads TGTGCCAGCAGCTCCGGGACCACCGGGGGAGAGACCCAGTACTTC.

The rearrangement links TRBV6-1 to TRBJ1-2; a weak D match, TRBD1 (6 bases). The CDR3 has 19 amino acids. Germline CDR1 is MNHNS and CDR2 is SASEGT. V lost 4 bases and J lost 4, with 28 bases in between. The CDR3 region is CASSGETRGGTQGFYGYTF. Written as DNA, the CDR3 is TGTGCCAGCAGTGGGGAAACCCGAGGGGGAACTCAGGGGTTCTATGGCTACACCTTC.

The chain employs TRBV5-1 and TRBJ2-2; 7 nucleotides agree with TRBD1. CDR3 length equals 15 residues. Looked up from germline, CDR1 is SGHRS and CDR2 is YFSETQ. V lost 5 bases to trimming and J lost 4 bases; unmatched junction nucleotides: 8. The DNA of the CDR3 is TGCGCCAGCAGATCAGACAGGGACGGCACCGGGGAGCTGTTTTTT. Its translation is CASRSDRDGTGELFF.

The gene calls are TRBV4-3 and TRBJ1-4; TRBD1 matches at 9 bases. CDR3 length: 14 amino acids. The trim removed 5 bases at V and 8 bases at J, leaving 6 bases unmatched. Looked up from germline, CDR1 is LGHNA and CDR2 is YSLEER. CDR3 bases: TGCGCCAGCAGCGTGGACAGGGGTGGAGAAAAACTGTTTTTT. Translation: CASSVDRGGEKLFF.

V usage is TRBV5-1 and J usage is TRBJ2-3; 7 bases match TRBD2. Germline V gene lookup returns CDR1 SGHRS and CDR2 YFSETQ. Trimming took 0 bases from V and 0 from J; bases not matched to a gene: 10. The CDR3 covers 18 residues. Written as DNA, the CDR3 is TGCGCCAGCAGCTTGGCACGGCTAGGGAGGGCCAGCACAGATACGCAGTATTTT. This gives the protein CASSLARLGRASTDTQYF.

This clone was counted between two and nine times. The chain uses TRBV18 and TRBJ1-2; TRBD1 might be the D (6 bases). The germline V gene encodes CDR1 KGHSH and CDR2 LQKENI. CDR3 length equals 15 residues. Trimming shortened V by 3 bases and J by 7 bases, and 18 bases separated the two germline ends. CDR3 nucleotide sequence: TGTGCCAGCTCACCGGAAGGGGGGCGTTTGATTGGCTACACCTTC. Residues: CASSPEGGRLIGYTF.

V and J are TRBV7-2 and TRBJ1-2; no clear D. Looked up from germline, CDR1 is SGHTA and CDR2 is FQGNSA. The ends were cut back, 5 bases at V and 4 bases at J, with 8 bases in the middle. The CDR3 totals 12 residues. CDR3 sequence reads: CASSDTVYGYTF. DNA for the CDR3: TGTGCCAGCAGCGATACAGTCTATGGCTACACCTTC.

The CDR3 is CASSQEQATSNTEAFF. The CDR3 region has the DNA TGTGCCAGCAGCCAAGAACAGGCCACCTCGAACACTGAAGCTTTCTTT. The rearrangement uses TRBV3-1 (or the pseudogene TRBV3-2) and TRBJ1-1, with D possibly matching TRBD1 (5 bases). V lost 0 bases and J 1 base, leaving 12 bases between the germline ends. Looked up from germline, CDR1 is LGHDT and CDR2 is YNNKEL (reference sequence). The CDR3 length is 16 residues.

This rearrangement joins TRBV2 to TRBJ2-2; 10 bases line up with TRBD2. The CDR3 spans 16 residues. CDR1 and CDR2 (germline): SNHLY, FYNNEI. V was pared by 4 bases and J by 4 bases, with 6 bases of the junction left unmatched. The CDR3 spells CASSASGSYGTGELFF. The CDR3 nucleotides read TGTGCCAGCAGTGCTAGCGGGAGCTACGGCACCGGGGAGCTGTTTTTT.

The V call is TRBV5-4, the J call TRBJ1-2, with D perhaps TRBD1 (6 bases). Trimming pared 5 bases from V and 8 bases from J, leaving 13 bases between. The CDR3 has 12 residues. Germline CDR1 reads SGHNT; CDR2 reads YYREEE (reference sequence). The CDR3 protein is CASSSDRGGYTF. The DNA for the CDR3 is TGTGCCAGCAGTTCGGACAGAGGCGGCTACACCTTC.

The rearrangement uses TRBV7-3 and TRBJ2-1; 11 nucleotides align to TRBD2. Losses at the gene ends were 6 bases for V and 5 bases for J; bases not matched to a gene: 9. The CDR3 covers 16 residues. The germline gives CDR1 SGHTA, CDR2 FQGTGA. The CDR3 DNA reads TGTGCCAGCAGTTATAACCCGGGACTAGCGGACAATGAGCAGTTCTTC. Encoded protein: CASSYNPGLADNEQFF.

The CDR3 spells CASSLTYEQYF. In DNA form, the CDR3 reads TGTGCCAGCAGCCTTACCTACGAGCAGTACTTC. The chain carries TRBV7-3 and TRBJ2-7; D remains unclear. CDR1 and CDR2 from the germline V gene are SGHTA and FQGTGA. This CDR3 comprises 11 residues. V lost 5 bases and J lost 2, with 4 bases in between.

The J gene is TRBJ1-6, the V gene TRBV18, with a weak D call TRBD1 (5 bases). The CDR3 totals 15 residues. Trimming cost V 6 bases and J 8 bases, with 17 bases left between them. The germline gives CDR1 KGHSH, CDR2 LQKENI. This chain's CDR3 is CASSSVGTGHSPLHF. The CDR3 bases are TGTGCCAGCTCTTCGGTGGGGACGGGGCATTCACCCCTCCACTTT. The variable domain in full, with the rest retrieved from reference TRBV18 and TRBJ1-6, is NAGVMQNPRHLVRRRGQEARLRCSPMKGHSHVYWYRQLPEEGLKFMVYLQKENIIDESGMPKERFSAEFPKEGPSILRIQQVVRGDSAAYFCASSSVGTGHSPLHFGNGTRLTVT.

V usage is TRBV5-1 and J usage is TRBJ2-5; no reliable D call. V gave up 2 bases and J gave up 0 bases, with 11 bases separating them. Germline CDR1 is SGHRS and CDR2 is YFSETQ. The CDR3 is made up of 15 amino acids. Written as DNA, the CDR3 is TGCGCCAGCAGCTTTGGGCTTCGGAACCAAGAGACCCAGTACTTC. Translated: CASSFGLRNQETQYF.

This clone was observed a single time. The chain recombines TRBV7-9 with TRBJ2-7, with D hard to call. V gave up 4 bases and J gave up 1 base, with 11 bases separating them. This CDR3 region has 14 residues. The germline V gene encodes CDR1 SEHNR and CDR2 FQNEAQ (reference sequence). In nucleotides, the CDR3 is TGTGCCAGCAGCTCCTACCGGGCGTCCTACGAGCAGTACTTC. Amino acid sequence: CASSSYRASYEQYF.

This chain connects TRBV23-1 to TRBJ2-5; D gene unclear. TRBV23-1 is filed as an ORF, its function uncertain. Trimming cost V 7 bases and J 0 bases, with 9 bases left between them. The CDR3 contains 13 residues. In nucleotides, the CDR3 is TGCGCCAGCACAACCGGAGACCAAGAGACCCAGTACTTC. Translating gives CASTTGDQETQYF.

The table lists this clone with a few counts. The gene calls are TRBV7-3 and TRBJ2-7; 8 bases match TRBD1. In germline, CDR1 is SGHTA, CDR2 FQGTGA. The CDR3 spans 12 residues. V trimming: 6 bases; J trimming: 9 bases; junction bases outside the gene matches: 7. The CDR3: CASSPDRGGQYF. The CDR3 DNA is TGTGCCAGCAGTCCCGACAGGGGCGGGCAGTACTTC.

J is TRBJ1-2 and V is TRBV7-9, with D uncertain. Germline V lookup: CDR1 SEHNR, CDR2 FQNEAQ (reference sequence). V was pared by 3 bases and J by 6 bases, with 14 bases between. The CDR3 totals 14 residues. The CDR3 spells CASSFFPLVDGYTF. The CDR3 DNA sequence: TGTGCCAGCAGCTTCTTTCCCCTAGTTGATGGCTACACCTTC. The variable domain in full, completed from reference TRBV7-9 and TRBJ1-2, reads DTGVSQNPRHKITKRGQNVTFRCDPISEHNRLYWYRQTLGQGPEFLTYFQNEAQLEKSRLLSDRFSAERPKGSFSTLEIQRTEQGDSAMYLCASSFFPLVDGYTFGSGTRLTVV.

V gene TRBV10-3 combines with J gene TRBJ2-2; D uncertain. V dropped 8 bases and J dropped 6 bases, with 13 bases sitting between them. In germline, CDR1 is ENHRY, CDR2 SYGVKD. The CDR3 has 13 amino acids. The CDR3 spells CAISSQVAGELFF. CDR3 nucleotides: TGTGCCATCTCCTCCCAAGTTGCCGGGGAGCTGTTTTTT.

This chain links TRBV5-1 with TRBJ1-1; no definite D call. Germline CDR1 is SGHRS and CDR2 is YFSETQ. The CDR3 consists of 14 residues. Trimming took 4 bases from V and 4 from J, leaving 14 bases between them. The CDR3 loop reads CASSPPLSGTEAFF. CDR3 in DNA: TGCGCCAGCAGCCCCCCTCTGTCGGGCACTGAAGCTTTCTTT. The entire variable domain, with the rest obtained from reference TRBV5-1 and TRBJ1-1, is as follows: KAGVTQTPRYLIKTRGQQVTLSCSPISGHRSVSWYQQTPGQGLQFLFEYFSETQRNKGNFPGRFSGRQFSNSRSEMNVSTLELGDSALYLCASSPPLSGTEAFFGQGTRLTVV.

The chain recombines TRBV19 with TRBJ2-2; D is uncertain. V lost 7 bases to trimming and J lost 8 bases, with 8 bases between them. Germline V gives CDR1 LNHDA, CDR2 SQIVND (reference sequence). This CDR3 is 11 amino acids long. CDR3 bases: TGTGCCAGTACCGTCCGGGGGGAGCTGTTTTTT. Encoded protein: CASTVRGELFF.

This chain connects TRBV10-2 to TRBJ1-1, with D possibly matching TRBD1 (5 bases). The CDR3 sequence is 11 residues long. Trimming cost V 7 bases and J 7 bases, with 10 bases left between them. Germline V lookup: CDR1 WSHSY, CDR2 SAAADI. The CDR3 sequence: CASIGTREAFF. The DNA for the CDR3 is TGCGCCAGCATCGGGACCCGTGAAGCTTTCTTT.

The V and J genes are TRBV12-1 and TRBJ1-1. TRBV12-1 is a pseudogene locus. The CDR3 covers 15 residues. This chain's CDR3 is CASSPSQGRATEAFF. The CDR3 nucleotides read TGTGCCAGCAGCCCCTCCCAGGGACGAGCGACTGAAGCTTTCTTT.